The TCR beta chain described here comes from a study of beta chain features in type 1 diabetes. On the study more broadly: Healthy donors resembled patients in age, gender and cell yields. Overall study findings and caveats: The VDJ junctions of type 1 diabetes patients carried fewer insertions and more deletions. Across all four CD4+ subsets, people with type 1 diabetes showed modestly shorter TCRB CDR3s. Sampled from patients, naive, central memory and Treg TCRB repertoires appeared more similar than those sampled from healthy donors.

Via the markers CD45RO/CCR7/CD25/CD127/CD95/CD27, stem cell-like memory, regulatory, central memory and naive CD4+ cells were sorted. The CDR3 has 15 amino acids. Germline V gene sequence: CDR1 SGHDT, CDR2 YYEEEE. V dropped 4 bases and J dropped 1; count of bases not matched to a gene: 5. As concerns this clone: Its antigen is undetermined.

The authors reverse transcribed all of the isolated RNA, so sequencing captured expressed TCRB transcripts. The method was immunoSEQ multiplex PCR; TCRdb's version includes in-frame clones alone and lacks a portion of them. The top ten clones hold less than 0.03% of a sample with roughly 250,000 clones, around 21% of them seen once. This TCR was recovered from a woman in her forties with type 1 diabetes. The sequenced sample was naive CD4+ T cells from blood. V gene TRBV5-6 combines with J gene TRBJ2-1, with 7 bases aligning to TRBD2. CDR3 DNA: TGTGCCAGCAGCCCTTGGGGAGGGTCCTACAATGAGCAGTTCTTC. Its translation: CASSPWGGSYNEQFF.